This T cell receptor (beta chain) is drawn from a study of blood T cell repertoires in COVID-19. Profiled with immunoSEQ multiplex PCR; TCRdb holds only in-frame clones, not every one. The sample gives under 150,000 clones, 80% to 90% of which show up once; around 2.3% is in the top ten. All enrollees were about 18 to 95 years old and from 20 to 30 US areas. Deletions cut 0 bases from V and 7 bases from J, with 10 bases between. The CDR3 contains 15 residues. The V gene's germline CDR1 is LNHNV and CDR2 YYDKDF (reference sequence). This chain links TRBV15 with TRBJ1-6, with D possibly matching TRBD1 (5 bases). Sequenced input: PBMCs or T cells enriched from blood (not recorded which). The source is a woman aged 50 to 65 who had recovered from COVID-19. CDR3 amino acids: CATSRDLGRNSPLHF. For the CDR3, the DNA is TGTGCCACCAGCAGAGATCTGGGGCGGAATTCACCCCTCCACTTT.